The sequence of this TCR beta chain was determined in a study of CD8 T cells in Susac syndrome. The CDR3 has 14 amino acids. With 2 bases removed from V and 11 bases from J, the gap between germline ends came to 17 bases. CDR1 MDHEN and CDR2 SYDVKM come from the germline V gene. Random hexamers were used to reverse transcribe an amount of roughly 0.5 to 1 ug RNA. TCRdb recomputed calls from the immunoSEQ multiplex PCR reads with MiXCR, one row per CDR3 protein. The top ten hold 0.1% of the sample, which has approximately 190,000 distinct CDR3 sequences, around 93% seen once. Sequenced input: CD4+ T cells from PBMCs. The TCR sequence derives from a human donor in good health. The V and J genes are TRBV28 and TRBJ2-3; D gene unclear. CDR3 region: CASSLVQTLLGQYF. In DNA form, the CDR3 reads TGTGCCAGCAGTTTAGTTCAAACTTTATTAGGGCAGTATTTT.